This is a list of T cell receptor beta chains from one sample in a study of T cells in Graves' hyperthyroidism and ophthalmopathy. TCRdb reprocessed the multiplex PCR reads with MiXCR, giving one entry per CDR3 protein. Here the sample spans about 260,000 distinct CDR3 sequences, roughly 15% being singletons. Source material: blood. The receptors stem from a woman in her late teens or twenties with Graves' ophthalmopathy. Each CDR3 is given with its conserved first and last residue. Each record gives: V gene, clone size, D gene, J gene, CDR3 DNA, CDR3 protein. The D gene is left open where the match is weak. Where a row states a size, it is once, few, many or the class of an expanded clone; other rows omit it.

>TRBV10-3|many|NA|TRBJ1-2
TGTGCCATCAGTGAGTCCGGGGGAGGCTACACCTTC
CAISESGGGYTF
>TRBV7-9|NA|NA|TRBJ1-1
TGTGCCAGCAGCCGAACTGTGGAGGGTGAAGCTTTCTTT
CASSRTVEGEAFF
>TRBV28|many|NA|TRBJ2-1
TGTGCCAGCAGTTTATTGGGACGGTACAATGAGCAGTTCTTC
CASSLLGRYNEQFF
>TRBV18|many|NA|TRBJ1-2
TGTGCCAGCTCCCGGGACGGAACTAACTATGGCTACACCTTC
CASSRDGTNYGYTF
>TRBV5-4|NA|NA|TRBJ1-2
TGTGCCAGCAGCCACCGGGCAATAGATGGCTACACCTTC
CASSHRAIDGYTF
>TRBV10-2|NA|NA|TRBJ1-4
TGCGCCAGCAGTGAGGGCCCGGACCCTAATGAAAGACTGTTTTTT
CASSEGPDPNERLFF
>TRBV20-1|many|NA|TRBJ1-5
TGCAGTGCTATTACAGGACACCCCAGTCAGCCCCAGCATTTT
CSAITGHPSQPQHF
>TRBV7-2|NA|NA|TRBJ2-1
TGTGCCAGCAGCCCCAGGGGGATCGGGGGGTACAATGAGCAGTTCTTC
CASSPRGIGGYNEQFF
>TRBV19|many|NA|TRBJ2-7
TGTGCCAGCCAGGACAGTACCTACGAGCAGTACTTC
CASQDSTYEQYF
>TRBV5-5|once|NA|TRBJ1-2
TGTGCCAGCAGCTTGGAGGGACCGACCGGTGGGTATTCTGGCTACACCTTC
CASSLEGPTGGYSGYTF
>TRBV7-9|many|NA|TRBJ2-5
TGTGCCAGCAGCTTTACCCGGGACTTGGAGACCCAGTACTTC
CASSFTRDLETQYF
>TRBV6-5|many|NA|TRBJ2-3
TGTGCCAGCAGTTACATCGGGACCAGCACAGATACGCAGTATTTT
CASSYIGTSTDTQYF
>TRBV12-3/TRBV12-4|many|NA|TRBJ1-6
TGTGCCAGCAGTCCCAGTGGATCACCCCTCCACTTT
CASSPSGSPLHF
>TRBV13|many|TRBD1|TRBJ2-3
TGTGCCAGCAGCTTAGGCATGACAGGGATCCCAGATACGCAGTATTTT
CASSLGMTGIPDTQYF
>TRBV20-1|NA|NA|TRBJ1-1
TGCAGTGCTAGAGTGGCGGCGGAGGGGTGGAACACTGAAGCTTTCTTT
CSARVAAEGWNTEAFF
>TRBV5-5|many|NA|TRBJ2-3
TGTGCCAGCAGCTCCACAAGGGACGACCCAAACACAGATACGCAGTATTTT
CASSSTRDDPNTDTQYF
>TRBV12-3/TRBV12-4|many|NA|TRBJ2-3
TGTGCCAGCACCGAAGACCAATACAGCACAGATACGCAGTATTTT
CASTEDQYSTDTQYF
>TRBV6-1|many|TRBD2|TRBJ2-5
TGTGCCAGCAGTGAAGCTAGCGGGGGGCAAGAGACCCAGTACTTC
CASSEASGGQETQYF
>TRBV2|NA|NA|TRBJ1-1
TGTGCCAGCAGACCCCGAGGGACGATCACTGAAGCTCTCTTT
CASRPRGTITEALF
>TRBV28|many|TRBD1|TRBJ2-2
TGTGCCAGCAGCTTGCTCCTCTCCGGGACAGGGGGAGCCGGGGAGCTGTTTTTT
CASSLLLSGTGGAGELFF
>TRBV2|many|TRBD1|TRBJ1-5
TGTGCCAGCAGTGGAGGACAGGGACATCAGCCCCAGCATTTT
CASSGGQGHQPQHF
>TRBV15|many|NA|TRBJ1-6
TGTGCCACCAGCATACGACGGGGGGCTGGGGATTCACCCCTCCACTTT
CATSIRRGAGDSPLHF
>TRBV20-1|many|NA|TRBJ1-4
TGCAGTGCTACCATGGGAGGGGGAAATGAAAAACTGTTTTTT
CSATMGGGNEKLFF
>TRBV5-4|many|TRBD1|TRBJ2-2
TGTGCCAGCAGCTTGCGGGGGACAGGGGCGAACACCGGGGAGCTGTTTTTT
CASSLRGTGANTGELFF
>TRBV12-3/TRBV12-4|many|TRBD1|TRBJ1-2
TGTGCCACAAACAGGGGGCCCTATGGCTACACCTTC
CATNRGPYGYTF
>TRBV2|many|TRBD1|TRBJ1-1
TGTGCCAGCAGTGAAGGGGGTCTTAGGGGGCGCACTGAAGCTTTCTTT
CASSEGGLRGRTEAFF
>TRBV15|many|NA|TRBJ2-5
TGTGCCACCAGCAGAGATAGAACTGAGACCCAGTACTTC
CATSRDRTETQYF
>TRBV29-1|many|TRBD1|TRBJ2-1
TGCAGCGTTGAGGGGCCGGGACAGGGTTCCAATGAGCAGTTCTTC
CSVEGPGQGSNEQFF
>TRBV19|NA|NA|TRBJ2-7
TGTGCCAGTAGTACCCTGACAGGTTGCTACGAGCAGTACTTC
CASSTLTGCYEQYF
>TRBV28|many|NA|TRBJ2-1
TGTGCCAGCAGTTTATCCTCAGACTGGGGTGAGCAGTTCTTC
CASSLSSDWGEQFF
>TRBV20-1|many|NA|TRBJ2-7
TGCAGTGCTAGAGATTTCCAGCTGGGGCGTCCCTACGAGCAGTACTTC
CSARDFQLGRPYEQYF
>TRBV9|NA|TRBD2|TRBJ2-3
TGTGCCAGCAGCGGGACTAGCGACCTCACAGATACGCAGTATTTT
CASSGTSDLTDTQYF
>TRBV27|few|NA|TRBJ2-2
TGTGCCAGCAGTTCAATTTTACGCACCGGGGAGCTGTTTTTT
CASSSILRTGELFF
>TRBV7-9|many|NA|TRBJ2-1
TGTGCCAGCAGCTTAGCGCCCTCACTTGGTATCGGAAATGAGCAGTTCTTC
CASSLAPSLGIGNEQFF
>TRBV7-2|NA|TRBD2|TRBJ2-2
TGTGCCAGCAGCAGGGCGTGGAGCGGGAGTTTCGGGGAGCTGTTTTTT
CASSRAWSGSFGELFF
>TRBV9|NA|NA|TRBJ1-5
TGTGCCAGCAGCGTAGCCCCCCAGGGACAGCCCCAGCATTTT
CASSVAPQGQPQHF
>TRBV27|many|NA|TRBJ1-1
TGTGCCAGCAGTTTAGTACAGGCCACTGAAGCTTTCTTT
CASSLVQATEAFF
>TRBV9|NA|NA|TRBJ2-1
TGTGCCAGCAGCTACAGGGTTAGCGATGAGCAGTTCTTC
CASSYRVSDEQFF
>TRBV4-2|NA|TRBD1|TRBJ2-4
TGTGCCAGCAGCCAAGATCCCGGGACAGATAAAAACATTCAGTACTTC
CASSQDPGTDKNIQYF
>TRBV5-8|NA|NA|TRBJ1-2
TGTGCCAGCAGCTCCCGTGGGGGCTTGGGGAACTATGGCTACACCTTC
CASSSRGGLGNYGYTF
>TRBV28|many|NA|TRBJ2-1
TGTGCCAGCAGTTTTTCCGGAAGCGGGTGGGAGCAGTTCTTC
CASSFSGSGWEQFF
>TRBV24-1|NA|NA|TRBJ1-1
TGTGCCACCAGGACAGCCCGGAACACTGAAGCTTTCTTT
CATRTARNTEAFF
>TRBV20-1|many|NA|TRBJ2-1
TGCAGTGCTAGAGCCCCGGAGGCTCTGCGACCCCACCCGAATGAGCAGTTCTTC
CSARAPEALRPHPNEQFF
>TRBV5-1|many|NA|TRBJ1-2
TGCGCCAGCAGCCGGCGGGACGGTAACTATGGCTACACCTTC
CASSRRDGNYGYTF
>TRBV7-2|many|TRBD2|TRBJ2-5
TGTGCCAGCAGCTTAGAAGCGGGAGGATCCGGGGCCCAGTACTTC
CASSLEAGGSGAQYF
>TRBV7-9|many|NA|TRBJ1-2
TGTGCCAGCAGCCCGGTAGGGCAGAGCTATGGCTACACCTTC
CASSPVGQSYGYTF
>TRBV7-8|NA|NA|TRBJ2-5
TGTGCCAGCCTCGGGGTAACCCAAGAGACCCAGTACTTC
CASLGVTQETQYF
>TRBV19|many|NA|TRBJ2-5
TGTGCCAGTAGTGTGGACATCCAAGAGACCCAGTACTTC
CASSVDIQETQYF
>TRBV18|many|NA|TRBJ2-5
TGTGCCAGCTCACCTTCCGCGGGAGAGACCCAGTACTTC
CASSPSAGETQYF
>TRBV6-2/TRBV6-3|many|TRBD1|TRBJ2-5
TGTGCCAGCAGTTACGCGATCAGGGGGCAGGAGACCCAGTACTTC
CASSYAIRGQETQYF
>TRBV7-7|many|TRBD1|TRBJ2-1
TGTGCTAGCAGCTTAGACAGGGATAATGAGCAGTTCTTC
CASSLDRDNEQFF
>TRBV20-1|many|NA|TRBJ1-1
TGCAGTGGACAGCAGAACACTGAAGCTTTCTTT
CSGQQNTEAFF
>TRBV6-2/TRBV6-3|many|TRBD1|TRBJ2-7
TGTGCCAGCCGACGACAGGGGTTGTACGAGCAGTACTTC
CASRRQGLYEQYF
>TRBV12-3/TRBV12-4|medium-sized|TRBD1|TRBJ2-2
TGTGCCAGCAGGTCCGGGACAGAAAACACCGGGGAGCTGTTTTTT
CASRSGTENTGELFF
>TRBV5-1|many|NA|TRBJ1-1
TGCGCCAGCAGCTTGATAGGGGGTCGCACTGAAGCTTTCTTT
CASSLIGGRTEAFF
>TRBV18|many|NA|TRBJ1-3
TGTGCCAGCTCACCACCAGCTGGGGGCGCATCTGGAAACACCATATATTTT
CASSPPAGGASGNTIYF
>TRBV20-1|many|TRBD2|TRBJ2-3
TGCAGTGCTAGAGTAGGGAGCGGGGGGGCAGATACGCAGTATTTT
CSARVGSGGADTQYF